The 9 T cell receptor beta chains listed next were all sequenced from one sample in a study of response to subunit inactivated influenza vaccine. MiXCR, applied by TCRdb to the RT-PCR reads, yields one record per CDR3 protein. The sample lists just over 300,000 distinct CDR3 sequences; about a fifth were seen once. Material: PBMCs from blood, obtained less than 22 months after vaccination. Receptors originate from a man between 45 and 75 years old who received an inactivated influenza vaccine.

This clonotype occurred a few times. V is TRBV6-1 and J is TRBJ1-5; 7 nucleotides match TRBD1. CDR3 length: 14 residues. V was pared by 5 bases and J by 3 bases, with 4 bases of the junction left unmatched. Per germline, CDR1 MNHNS and CDR2 SASEGT. CDR3 sequence: CASSLGTANQPQHF. The CDR3 DNA is TGTGCCAGCAGTCTAGGGACAGCCAATCAGCCCCAGCATTTT.

A few counts support this clonotype. The chain recombines TRBV6-1 with TRBJ1-5; TRBD1 aligns across 7 bases. This CDR3 spans 13 amino acids. Per the germline V gene, CDR1 is MNHNS and CDR2 is SASEGT. Losses at the gene ends were 7 bases for V and 7 bases for J; bases not matched to a gene: 7. The CDR3 DNA reads as TGTGCCAGCAACTTACAGGGGAACCAGCCCCAGCATTTT. Protein: CASNLQGNQPQHF.

This clonotype was seen many times. V gene TRBV20-1 combines with J gene TRBJ1-2, with D unclear. CDR1 and CDR2 (germline): DFQATT, SNEGSKA (reference sequence). The V and J ends lost 7 bases and 4 bases respectively, with 13 bases between them. This CDR3 is built from 12 residues. Written as DNA, the CDR3 is TGCAGTGTCAGAGAGGGATCCTATGGCTACACCTTC. This gives the protein CSVREGSYGYTF.

The V call is TRBV24-1, the J call TRBJ2-1; 10 bases line up with TRBD2. V was pared by 4 bases and J by 4 bases, with 9 bases of the junction left unmatched. CDR1 and CDR2 from the germline V gene are KGHDR and SFDVKD. The CDR3 length is 17 residues. Here the CDR3 reads CATSDPTSGTTYNEQFF. CDR3 nucleotides: TGTGCCACCAGTGACCCAACTAGCGGGACCACATACAATGAGCAGTTCTTC.

The chain uses TRBV7-3 and TRBJ2-3; 14 bases are a match to TRBD2. This CDR3 spans 17 amino acids. CDR1 SGHTA and CDR2 FQGTGA come from the germline V gene. With 5 bases clipped from V and 3 bases from J, the junction kept 7 bases outside the gene matches. DNA of the CDR3: TGTGCCAGCAGCATATCCGGGACTAGCGGGAGTACAGATACGCAGTATTTT. Protein: CASSISGTSGSTDTQYF.

A word on this clonotype: At one of its ends the junction is not consistent with the germline gene, which may arise from a read error. The CDR3, as DNA: TGCAGTGCCTTTAGGACAGGGCTAAGCAATCAGCACCAGCATTTT. Protein sequence: CSAFRTGLSNQHQHF. V is TRBV20-1 and J is TRBJ1-5, with 8 bases lining up with TRBD1. This CDR3 region has 15 residues. In germline, CDR1 is DFQATT, CDR2 SNEGSKA (reference sequence).

The rearrangement uses TRBV29-1 and TRBJ2-1; 8 nucleotides line up with TRBD2. CDR3 length equals 13 residues. V gave up 2 bases and J gave up 9 bases; unmatched junction bases: 6. CDR1 and CDR2 (germline): SQVTM, ANQGSEA. CDR3 in DNA: TGCAGCGTTGAAAGTAGCGGGATGAGTGAGCAGTTCTTC. This codes for CSVESSGMSEQFF.

V gene TRBV20-1 combines with J gene TRBJ2-1; D is perhaps TRBD2 (6 bases). There are 13 residues in the CDR3. Germline V gene data show CDR1 as DFQATT and CDR2 as SNEGSKA (reference sequence). The V end lost 3 bases, the J end lost 7 bases, and 13 bases lay between the germline ends. This chain's CDR3 is CSASGSGVNEQFF. CDR3 bases: TGCAGTGCTAGTGGTTCGGGGGTGAATGAGCAGTTCTTC.

This clonotype was counted between two and nine times. V and J are TRBV15 and TRBJ2-3, with 7 bases matching TRBD2. V was pared by 2 bases and J by 0 bases, with 2 bases of the junction left unmatched. The V gene's germline CDR1 is LNHNV and CDR2 YYDKDF (reference sequence). This CDR3 spans 15 amino acids. The CDR3 DNA reads TGTGCCACCAGCAGAAGAGCGGGGAGCACAGATACGCAGTATTTT. Translating it yields CATSRRAGSTDTQYF. Using reference TRBV15 and TRBJ2-3 for the parts outside the CDR3, the full variable domain is DAMVIQNPRYQVTQFGKPVTLSCSQTLNHNVMYWYQQKSSQAPKLLFHYYDKDFNNEADTPDNFQSRRPNTSFCFLDIRSPGLGDTAMYLCATSRRAGSTDTQYFGPGTRLTVL.